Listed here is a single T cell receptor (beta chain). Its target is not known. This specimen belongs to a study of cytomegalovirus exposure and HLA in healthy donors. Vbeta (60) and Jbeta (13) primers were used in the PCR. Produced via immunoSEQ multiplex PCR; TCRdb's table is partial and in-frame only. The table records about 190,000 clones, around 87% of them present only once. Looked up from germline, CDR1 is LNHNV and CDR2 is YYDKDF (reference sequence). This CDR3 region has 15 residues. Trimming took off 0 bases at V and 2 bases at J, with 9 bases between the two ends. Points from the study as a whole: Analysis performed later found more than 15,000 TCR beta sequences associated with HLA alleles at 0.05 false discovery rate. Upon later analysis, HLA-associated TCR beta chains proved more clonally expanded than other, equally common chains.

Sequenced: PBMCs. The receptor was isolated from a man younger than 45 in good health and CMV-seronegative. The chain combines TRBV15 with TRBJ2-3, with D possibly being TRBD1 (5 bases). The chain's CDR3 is CATSREWGITDTQYF. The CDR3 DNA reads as TGTGCCACCAGCAGAGAATGGGGCATCACAGATACGCAGTATTTT.